This is a list of T cell receptor beta chains from one sample in a study of blood T cell repertoires in COVID-19. Measured with immunoSEQ multiplex PCR; TCRdb has only the in-frame clones, and not every one. The sample includes 150,000 to 200,000 clones, 85% to 90% of them seen just once. The sequenced material came from peripheral blood. The receptors come from a man between 18 and 35 years old with active or convalescent COVID-19. CDR3s include the opening cysteine and the closing phenylalanine or tryptophan. Each record gives: V gene, clone size, J gene, D gene, CDR3 DNA, CDR3 protein. D genes are given only for firm matches. Rows give clone size only sometimes, using once, few, many, or a class for an expanded clone.

v_gene: TRBV11-3; abundance: -; j_gene: TRBJ2-5; d_gene: TRBD2; CDR3nt: TGTGCCAGCAGCTTAGATATCACAGCGGGAGGCCAAGAGACCCAGTACTTC; CDR3aa: CASSLDITAGGQETQYF
v_gene: TRBV27; abundance: -; j_gene: TRBJ1-1; d_gene: TRBD1; CDR3nt: TGTGCCAGCAGTTTTGACAGGGGAGAGTACACTGAAGCTTTCTTT; CDR3aa: CASSFDRGEYTEAFF
v_gene: TRBV7-2; abundance: -; j_gene: TRBJ2-3; d_gene: -; CDR3nt: TGTGCCAGCAGCGTAAAAGGTGGGGGGTCAACAGATACGCAGTATTTT; CDR3aa: CASSVKGGGSTDTQYF
v_gene: TRBV19; abundance: -; j_gene: TRBJ1-6; d_gene: -; CDR3nt: TGTGCCAGTAGTGAACCGGGACTGTATAATTCACCCCTCCACTTT; CDR3aa: CASSEPGLYNSPLHF
v_gene: TRBV2; abundance: -; j_gene: TRBJ1-5; d_gene: -; CDR3nt: TGTGCCACCAGGACAGATTATAGCAATCAGCCCCAGCATTTT; CDR3aa: CATRTDYSNQPQHF
v_gene: TRBV7-6; abundance: -; j_gene: TRBJ1-1; d_gene: -; CDR3nt: TGTGCCAGCAGCTCAAGGCCCCCGGGGGGCACTGAAGCTTTCTTT; CDR3aa: CASSSRPPGGTEAFF
v_gene: TRBV7-9; abundance: -; j_gene: TRBJ2-2; d_gene: -; CDR3nt: TGTGCCAGCAGCTTAGCTAGCGCACCGAACACCGGGGAGCTGTTTTTT; CDR3aa: CASSLASAPNTGELFF
v_gene: TRBV9; abundance: -; j_gene: TRBJ1-1; d_gene: TRBD1; CDR3nt: TGTGCCAGCAGTCCTGACAGGGGTTTAACTGAAGCTTTCTTT; CDR3aa: CASSPDRGLTEAFF
v_gene: TRBV27; abundance: -; j_gene: TRBJ2-1; d_gene: -; CDR3nt: TGTGCCAGCAGTTTAACGGTTTTAGATCTACCCTACAATGAGCAGTTCTTC; CDR3aa: CASSLTVLDLPYNEQFF
v_gene: TRBV6-6; abundance: -; j_gene: TRBJ1-2; d_gene: -; CDR3nt: TGTGCCAGCAGTTTGGACAGTTTATATGGCTACACCTTC; CDR3aa: CASSLDSLYGYTF
v_gene: TRBV27; abundance: -; j_gene: TRBJ2-7; d_gene: TRBD1; CDR3nt: TGTGCCAGCAGTTTAGACTGGGACAGATCTTACGAGCAGTACTTC; CDR3aa: CASSLDWDRSYEQYF
v_gene: TRBV7-2; abundance: -; j_gene: TRBJ2-7; d_gene: -; CDR3nt: TGTGCCAGCAGCCGCTCTTTTAGCTCCTACGAGCAGTACTTC; CDR3aa: CASSRSFSSYEQYF
v_gene: TRBV5-1; abundance: -; j_gene: TRBJ1-4; d_gene: TRBD1; CDR3nt: TGCGCCAGCAGCTCACAGGGGGTAGGGGCAACTAATGAAAAACTGTTTTTT; CDR3aa: CASSSQGVGATNEKLFF
v_gene: TRBV5-1; abundance: -; j_gene: TRBJ2-2; d_gene: -; CDR3nt: TGCGCCAGCAGCGCGGCCGGGAAGGGGAACACCGGGGAGCTGTTTTTT; CDR3aa: CASSAAGKGNTGELFF
v_gene: TRBV5-1; abundance: once; j_gene: TRBJ1-2; d_gene: -; CDR3nt: TGCGCCAGCAGCTTGGGACGATTAGGGGCTACGAATGGCTACACCTTC; CDR3aa: CASSLGRLGATNGYTF
v_gene: TRBV7-8; abundance: once; j_gene: TRBJ2-2; d_gene: TRBD1; CDR3nt: TGTGCCAGCAGTTGGGACAGAGCTAACACCGGGGAGCTGTTTTTT; CDR3aa: CASSWDRANTGELFF
v_gene: TRBV7-9; abundance: once; j_gene: TRBJ2-5; d_gene: -; CDR3nt: TGTGCCAGCAGCCCCACCTCGCTCCCATTGCAGGAGACCCAGTACTTC; CDR3aa: CASSPTSLPLQETQYF
v_gene: TRBV13; abundance: -; j_gene: TRBJ1-3; d_gene: TRBD1; CDR3nt: TGTGCCAGCAGCTCGGGACAGTTTGGAAACACCATATATTTT; CDR3aa: CASSSGQFGNTIYF
v_gene: TRBV19; abundance: -; j_gene: TRBJ2-3; d_gene: -; CDR3nt: TGTGCCAGTACCCGGGGGGCGGGAGATGGAGATACGCAGTATTTT; CDR3aa: CASTRGAGDGDTQYF
v_gene: TRBV7-2; abundance: -; j_gene: TRBJ2-7; d_gene: TRBD2; CDR3nt: TGTGCCAGCAGCTTAGCGCGCGGGAGTTGGGACGAGCAGTACTTC; CDR3aa: CASSLARGSWDEQYF
v_gene: TRBV18; abundance: once; j_gene: TRBJ1-1; d_gene: TRBD1; CDR3nt: TGTGCCAGCTCACCGATGATAGGACAGGGGGGTGAAGCTTTCTTT; CDR3aa: CASSPMIGQGGEAFF
v_gene: TRBV28; abundance: -; j_gene: TRBJ1-4; d_gene: -; CDR3nt: TGTGCCAGCAGTACCGGGGGGGAAAAACTGTTTTTT; CDR3aa: CASSTGGEKLFF
v_gene: TRBV18; abundance: -; j_gene: TRBJ2-1; d_gene: TRBD2; CDR3nt: TGTGCCAGCTCACCACTTGCCGGAACTAGCGGGAGGGCCAAGGTTCCGACTAATGAGCAGTTCTTC; CDR3aa: CASSPLAGTSGRAKVPTNEQFF
v_gene: TRBV5-6; abundance: -; j_gene: TRBJ1-1; d_gene: -; CDR3nt: TGTGCCAGCAGGTCTTCCCCGAACACTGAAGCTTTCTTT; CDR3aa: CASRSSPNTEAFF
v_gene: TRBV30; abundance: -; j_gene: TRBJ2-1; d_gene: TRBD2; CDR3nt: TGTGCCTGGAGTTACAATAGCGGGAGGTCCGAACTCTACAGTGAGCAGTTCTTC; CDR3aa: CAWSYNSGRSELYSEQFF
v_gene: TRBV3-1/TRBV3-2; abundance: -; j_gene: TRBJ2-1; d_gene: -; CDR3nt: TGTGCCAGCATCGCAGTCCCCCGCCGGGGGGACATCGTCTTTTCCTACAATGAGCAGTTCTTC; CDR3aa: CASIAVPRRGDIVFSYNEQFF
v_gene: TRBV19; abundance: -; j_gene: TRBJ2-1; d_gene: -; CDR3nt: TGTGCCAGTAGTAGGCAGGGGTTCGATGAGCAGTTCTTC; CDR3aa: CASSRQGFDEQFF
v_gene: TRBV10-3; abundance: -; j_gene: TRBJ1-2; d_gene: -; CDR3nt: TGTGCCATCAGTATCTCAGGTTGGGGCTACACCTTC; CDR3aa: CAISISGWGYTF
v_gene: TRBV19; abundance: -; j_gene: TRBJ2-7; d_gene: -; CDR3nt: TGTGCCAGTAGGCGTGGGACACTTAGCGAGCAGTACTTC; CDR3aa: CASRRGTLSEQYF
v_gene: TRBV5-1; abundance: -; j_gene: TRBJ1-4; d_gene: TRBD1; CDR3nt: TGCGCCAGCAGCACGGCCGGGACAGAGAATGAAAAACTGTTTTTT; CDR3aa: CASSTAGTENEKLFF